A single sample gave rise to the 30 T cell receptor beta chains below, sequenced in a study of identical twins (dated by TCRdb to 2016 to 2017). The library was made by 5' RACE. Sequencing was carried out with an Illumina HiSeq 2000. In TCRdb, the public reads were trimmed at Q25 with fastp and aligned with MiXCR, with productive beta chains retained. Rows are combined by CDR3 protein, so each entry shows the most common genes and DNA. The sample contains some 1,700,000 distinct CDR3 sequences, around 29% of them found a single time. The top ten hold roughly 0.3% of the sample. Material for sequencing was cord blood. The receptors stem from a newborn girl in good health.

The J gene is TRBJ2-2, the V gene TRBV20-1; no firm D call. This CDR3 contains 13 residues. The germline V gene has CDR1 DFQATT and CDR2 SNEGSKA (reference sequence). V gave up 3 bases and J gave up 5 bases, with 10 bases separating them. CDR3 loop: CSASRAETGELFF. The CDR3 nucleotides read TGCAGTGCTAGTCGGGCCGAGACCGGGGAGCTGTTTTTT.

This clonotype was detected only a few times. V gene TRBV2 combines with J gene TRBJ1-2; no clear D gene. Trimming stripped 4 bases from V and 5 bases from J, with 17 bases between. The CDR3 loop spans 15 amino acids. In germline, CDR1 is SNHLY, CDR2 FYNNEI. The CDR3 coding sequence is TGTGCCAGCAGTGTCGGGCGGGGAACCCTATATGGCTACACCTTC. Translating gives CASSVGRGTLYGYTF. Together with reference TRBV2 and TRBJ1-2, the CDR3 gives the full variable domain: EPEVTQTPSHQVTQMGQEVILRCVPISNHLYFYWYRQILGQKVEFLVSFYNNEISEKSEIFDDQFSVERPDGSNFTLKIRSTKLEDSAMYFCASSVGRGTLYGYTFGSGTRLTVV.

This clonotype was detected once. The chain is built from TRBV14 and TRBJ2-5; D is possibly TRBD2 (6 bases). Per the germline V gene, CDR1 is SGHDN and CDR2 is FVKESK. V was trimmed by 1 base and J by 11 bases, leaving 23 bases between them. This CDR3 has 16 residues. In DNA, the CDR3 is TGTGCCAGCAGCCAAGTTACGGGAGTAGGAAACAATGAGCAGTACTTC. It codes for CASSQVTGVGNNEQYF. Full variable domain (rest looked up from reference TRBV14 and TRBJ2-5): EAGVTQFPSHSVIEKGQTVTLRCDPISGHDNLYWYRRVMGKEIKFLLHFVKESKQDESGMPNNRFLAERTGGTYSTLKVQPAELEDSGVYFCASSQVTGVGNNEQYFGPGTRLLVL.

This chain links TRBV6-4 with TRBJ2-1; TRBD2 matches at 10 bases. The V and J ends lost 5 bases and 8 bases, in that order; junction bases with no gene match: 6. The CDR3 consists of 14 residues. Germline V gene sequence: CDR1 MRHNA, CDR2 SNTAGT. The CDR3 sequence: CASSLLAGDHEQFF. CDR3 DNA sequence: TGTGCCAGCAGTCTCCTAGCGGGAGATCATGAGCAGTTCTTC.

This chain connects TRBV20-1 to TRBJ2-7; 7 bases fit TRBD2. V trimming: 0 bases; J trimming: 3 bases; junction bases outside the gene matches: 8. The CDR3 consists of 15 residues. Germline values: CDR1 DFQATT, CDR2 SNEGSKA (reference sequence). DNA of the CDR3: TGCAGTGCTAGAGAGGCTAGCGGACTCTTCTACGAGCAGTACTTC. Its protein is CSAREASGLFYEQYF.

About this clonotype: The junction does not match germline at one end; this may be a read error. The J gene is TRBJ2-1, the V gene TRBV4-1; 12 nucleotides align to TRBD2. This CDR3 has 15 residues. Germline CDR1 and CDR2: MGHRA and YSYEKL. The CDR3 sequence: CAGSHGLAGMGEQFF. The CDR3, as DNA: TGCGCCGGCAGCCATGGACTAGCGGGGATGGGTGAGCAGTTCTTC.

This clonotype has only one observation. The rearrangement links TRBV6-5 to TRBJ2-1; possible D gene TRBD1, 6 bases. The germline CDR1 and CDR2 sequences are MNHEY and SVGAGI. CDR3 length: 13 amino acids. The V end lost 5 bases, the J end lost 13 bases, and 18 bases lay between the germline ends. CDR3 sequence: CASSRQEQETQFF. The CDR3 DNA is TGTGCCAGCAGTCGACAGGAGCAAGAGACCCAGTTCTTC.

This clonotype has only a few counts. The CDR3 nucleotides are TGCAGCGTCAACCGGGACGGCTCCTACGAGCAGTACTTC. Its translation: CSVNRDGSYEQYF. The chain recombines TRBV29-1 with TRBJ2-7; D assignment may be TRBD1 or TRBD2 (5 bases each). CDR3 length equals 13 residues. Germline CDR1 and CDR2: SQVTM and ANQGSEA. V gave up 6 bases and J gave up 0 bases, with 12 bases separating them.

In its sample, this clonotype was seen a few times. The genes are TRBV9 and TRBJ1-6; no clear D. Between the trimmed V and J ends, which lost 2 bases and 8 bases, there was a span of 20 bases. CDR1 and CDR2 (germline): SGDLS, YYNGEE. This CDR3 is built from 17 residues. Here the CDR3 DNA reads TGTGCCAGCAGCGTCGGGGATCCCCGGCAATTGTATTCACCCCTCCACTTT. Amino acid sequence: CASSVGDPRQLYSPLHF.

This clonotype was counted between two and nine times. J is TRBJ2-7 and V is TRBV7-2, with TRBD2 matching over 9 bases. The V gene end was trimmed by 4 bases and the J gene end by 6 bases; junction bases not matched to a gene: 10. The CDR3 loop spans 15 amino acids. Germline CDR1 and CDR2: SGHTA and FQGNSA. CDR3: CASSSISGTSLEQYF. The CDR3 DNA sequence: TGTGCCAGCAGCTCAATATCCGGGACTAGCCTCGAGCAGTACTTC.

As concerns this clonotype: The junction departs from the called germline gene at one end, perhaps through a read error. The chain is built from TRBV28 and TRBJ2-7; possibly TRBD2 for D (6 bases). The CDR3 has 14 residues. Germline V gives CDR1 MDHEN, CDR2 SYDVKM. CDR3 sequence (DNA): TGTGCCAGCAGCCCCGAAGGGAGGATCTACGAGCAGTCCTTC. It translates to CASSPEGRIYEQSF. Full variable domain (missing parts from reference TRBV28 and TRBJ2-7): DVKVTQSSRYLVKRTGEKVFLECVQDMDHENMFWYRQDPGLGLRLIYFSYDVKMKEKGDIPEGYSVSREKKERFSLILESASTNQTSMYLCASSPEGRIYEQSFGPGTRLTVT.

This clonotype was counted ten times or more. This chain connects TRBV28 to TRBJ2-7, with TRBD2 matching 10 bases. V trimming: 3 bases; J trimming: 3 bases; junction bases outside the gene matches: 8. Germline V gene data show CDR1 as MDHEN and CDR2 as SYDVKM. CDR3 length: 16 residues. The DNA for the CDR3 is TGTGCCAGCAGTTTGAGGGGACTAGCGCTCAGCTACGAGCAGTACTTC. It codes for CASSLRGLALSYEQYF.

This clonotype came up a few times. CDR3: CSVMRGPNTGELFF. The CDR3 coding sequence is TGCAGCGTTATGAGAGGGCCAAACACCGGGGAGCTGTTTTTT. The chain uses TRBV29-1 and TRBJ2-2; tentatively, D is TRBD2 (5 bases). There are 14 residues in the CDR3. Germline CDR1 reads SQVTM; CDR2 reads ANQGSEA. V shed 5 bases and J shed 2 bases, with 12 bases lying between them.

The V gene is TRBV20-1, the J gene TRBJ2-7, with D unclear. This CDR3 is 12 amino acids long. With 7 bases removed from V and 4 bases from J, the gap between germline ends came to 14 bases. Germline CDR1 and CDR2: DFQATT and SNEGSKA (reference sequence). CDR3 nucleotide sequence: TGCAGTGTTCGGCAGGCTCCTTACGAGCAGTACTTC. Translating gives CSVRQAPYEQYF.

V usage is TRBV19 and J usage is TRBJ1-2; possibly TRBD1 for D (5 bases). V lost 7 bases, J lost 6 bases, and 12 bases lay in between. The CDR3 sequence is 12 residues long. CDR1 LNHDA and CDR2 SQIVND come from the germline V gene (reference sequence). The CDR3 nucleotides are TGTGCCAGTACCTCCCCGACAGATGGCTACACCTTC. This codes for CASTSPTDGYTF.

This clonotype turned up a few times. The rearrangement links TRBV5-1 to TRBJ2-5; D gene ambiguous. V lost 0 bases, J lost 4 bases, and 10 bases lay in between. The CDR3 runs 14 residues. The germline V gene has CDR1 SGHRS and CDR2 YFSETQ. The CDR3 here is CASSLGRAGETQYF. CDR3 nucleotides: TGCGCCAGCAGCTTGGGGAGAGCTGGAGAGACCCAGTACTTC.

This clonotype was seen only a few times. The chain has TRBV24-1 and TRBJ1-2; D remains ambiguous. Germline loops: CDR1 KGHDR, CDR2 SFDVKD. The CDR3 is 11 amino acids. Trimming removed 5 bases from V and 4 bases from J, with 4 bases in between. The CDR3 coding sequence is TGTGCCACCAGTGGCACCTATGGCTACACCTTC. Its protein product is CATSGTYGYTF.

The sample holds a few counts of this clonotype. The chain joins TRBV29-1 to TRBJ2-5, with 7 bases aligning to TRBD2. Unmatched junction bases numbered 10, after V lost 2 bases and J lost 4 bases. Germline V gene data show CDR1 as SQVTM and CDR2 as ANQGSEA. The CDR3 consists of 15 residues. CDR3 nucleotide sequence: TGCAGCGTTGAAAAGGGAGGGATGGAGGGAGAGACCCAGTACTTC. Its translation: CSVEKGGMEGETQYF.

The sample holds one count of this clonotype. The chain uses TRBV28 and TRBJ2-1; possibly TRBD2 for D (6 bases). V lost 11 bases, J lost 6 bases, and 20 bases lay in between. The germline gives CDR1 MDHEN, CDR2 SYDVKM. This CDR3 has 14 residues. Here the CDR3 reads CAGGTRSMSNEQFF. The CDR3 region has the DNA TGTGCCGGCGGGACGCGGAGTATGAGCAATGAGCAGTTCTTC.

The count of this clonotype is one. CDR3 bases: TGTGCCAGCAGTAGTAGCGGGAGAGGATTCGATGTGCAGTTCTTC. It specifies CASSSSGRGFDVQFF. The rearrangement links TRBV25-1 to TRBJ2-1, with 9 bases fitting TRBD2. The CDR3 totals 15 residues. CDR1 and CDR2 (germline): MGHDK, SYGVNS. V shed 5 bases and J 12 bases; nucleotides not matched to a gene: 14.

This clonotype was observed a few times. The V call is TRBV3-1, the J call TRBJ2-3, with D unclear. This CDR3 contains 13 residues. Germline values: CDR1 LGHDT, CDR2 YNNKEL (reference sequence). V lost 2 bases and J 4 bases, leaving 7 bases between the germline ends. This CDR3 is CASSQRYSDTQYF. The CDR3 DNA reads as TGTGCCAGCAGCCAACGCTATTCAGATACGCAGTATTTT.

In its sample, this clonotype was seen many times. CDR3 DNA sequence: TGTGCCAGCAGTTTAGGGGACAGGGACAATCAGCCCCAGCATTTT. Translated: CASSLGDRDNQPQHF. The genes are TRBV5-6 and TRBJ1-5; 9 bases are a match to TRBD1. CDR1 SGHDT and CDR2 YYEEEE come from the germline V gene. V was pared by 5 bases and J by 3 bases, with 6 bases of the junction left unmatched. This CDR3 is 15 amino acids long.

V is TRBV19 and J is TRBJ1-5; D may be TRBD1 (6 bases). The CDR3 is 15 residues long. Between the trimmed V and J ends, which lost 7 bases and 0 bases, there was a span of 13 bases. Germline V gene sequence: CDR1 LNHDA, CDR2 SQIVND (reference sequence). The CDR3 reads CASTRTVNSNQPQHF. CDR3 in DNA: TGTGCCAGTACTAGGACAGTTAATAGCAATCAGCCCCAGCATTTT.

The chain joins TRBV27 to TRBJ2-1; no clear D gene. V was shortened by 4 bases and J by 7 bases, with 8 bases between the two germline ends. The CDR3 loop spans 12 amino acids. Germline CDR1 and CDR2: MNHEY and SMNVEV (reference sequence). CDR3 sequence (DNA): TGTGCCAGCAGTTCACGAGTAAATGAGCAGTTCTTC. It is translated as CASSSRVNEQFF.

This chain joins TRBV5-6 and TRBJ1-5; a possible D gene is TRBD1 (6 bases). The CDR3 runs to 15 residues. In germline, CDR1 is SGHDT, CDR2 YYEEEE. V lost 3 bases and J 4 bases, leaving 14 bases between the germline ends. The CDR3 region has the DNA TGTGCCAGCAGCTCAGGGGCACTACGGAATCAGCCCCAGCATTTT. As protein: CASSSGALRNQPQHF.

The chain employs TRBV12-3 or TRBV12-4 and TRBJ1-1; tentative D call: TRBD1 (5 bases). This CDR3 region has 15 residues. Between the trimmed V and J ends, which lost 6 bases and 0 bases, there was a span of 14 bases. The CDR3 loop reads CASSPNRGMNTEAFF. The CDR3 nucleotides read TGTGCCAGCAGCCCCAATAGGGGCATGAACACTGAAGCTTTCTTT.

This clonotype was found once. The chain uses TRBV20-1 and TRBJ1-5; 9 positions match TRBD1. V lost 6 bases, J lost 3 bases, and 3 bases stayed unmatched. Germline CDR1 DFQATT, CDR2 SNEGSKA (reference sequence). The CDR3 has 13 residues. CDR3 protein: CSAGQGFNQPQHF. CDR3 nucleotides: TGCAGTGCCGGACAGGGGTTCAATCAGCCCCAGCATTTT.

The chain is built from TRBV7-8 and TRBJ2-1; 7 nucleotides align to TRBD2. V trimming: 1 base; J trimming: 3 bases; junction bases outside the gene matches: 6. Germline lookup yields CDR1 SGHVS and CDR2 FQNEAQ. This CDR3 comprises 16 residues. The CDR3 is CASSLVGRADYNEQFF. In nucleotides, the CDR3 is TGTGCCAGCAGCTTAGTTGGGAGGGCGGACTACAATGAGCAGTTCTTC.

Concerning this clonotype itself: The germline gene is not matched at one end of the junction; a read error may be the cause. The chain has TRBV7-2 and TRBJ2-4; D is ambiguous. The J call may be faulty, since TRBJ2-7 better matches the DNA end. The CDR3 length is 12 residues. CDR1 SGHTA and CDR2 FQGNSA come from the germline V gene. The DNA for the CDR3 is TGTGCCGGCAGCTTAAGATCCTACGAGCAGTACTTC. Residues: CAGSLRSYEQYF.

The V call is TRBV2, the J call TRBJ1-6; D might be TRBD1 (6 bases). Germline V gene sequence: CDR1 SNHLY, CDR2 FYNNEI. Trimming took 5 bases from V and 7 from J, leaving 12 bases between them. The CDR3 runs to 14 residues. The CDR3 DNA reads TGTGCCAGCAGTATACAGGGCAGGAATTCACCCCTCCACTTT. It encodes CASSIQGRNSPLHF.